The 31 T cell receptor beta chains reported below all come from one sample, sequenced in a study of OX40 agonist ivuxolimab in advanced cancers. Assay used: immunoSEQ multiplex PCR; TCRdb lists only in-frame clones, some missing. The sample has roughly 50,000 clones, approximately 90% seen once. The sequencing used CD4+ or CD8+ T cells sorted from blood, collected in a trial of the OX40 agonist ivuxolimab. The receptors originated from an adult with an advanced solid tumor such as melanoma, head and neck, liver or kidney cancer.

The gene calls are TRBV19 and TRBJ2-7; 8 nucleotides agree with TRBD1. J was trimmed by 3 bases and V by 5 bases; bases with no gene match: 12. The germline gives CDR1 LNHDA, CDR2 SQIVND (reference sequence). CDR3 length equals 16 residues. In DNA form, the CDR3 reads TGTGCCAGTAGTCCCATTAAAACAGGGGGTGGCTACGAGCAGTACTTC. Translated: CASSPIKTGGGYEQYF.

The CDR3 reads CASTEIPPTEAFF. DNA for the CDR3: TGCGCCAGCACCGAAATCCCCCCCACTGAAGCTTTCTTT. The gene calls are TRBV4-3 and TRBJ1-1; D call uncertain. Per germline, CDR1 LGHNA and CDR2 YSLEER. This CDR3 comprises 13 residues. Between the trimmed V and J ends, which lost 7 bases and 4 bases, there was a span of 13 bases.

The genes are TRBV5-6 and TRBJ2-7; perhaps D is TRBD1 or TRBD2 (5 bases each). From germline, CDR1 is SGHDT and CDR2 YYEEEE. V lost 3 bases to trimming and J lost 0 bases, with 16 bases between them. The CDR3 has 16 residues. Written as DNA, the CDR3 is TGTGCCAGCAGCTACGACGGGACGCGACTCTCCTACGAGCAGTACTTC. It encodes CASSYDGTRLSYEQYF.

V and J are TRBV6-5 and TRBJ1-5; D possibly corresponds to TRBD1 (5 bases). In germline, CDR1 is MNHEY, CDR2 SVGAGI. V was cut by 6 bases and J by 2 bases, with 14 bases left in between. The CDR3 spans 15 residues. The chain's CDR3 is CASSTQGNGNQPQHF. In nucleotides, the CDR3 is TGTGCCAGCAGCACCCAGGGAAATGGCAATCAGCCCCAGCATTTT.

This rearrangement joins TRBV19 to TRBJ2-3; the D gene is possibly TRBD2 (5 bases). Trimming stripped 6 bases from V and 4 bases from J, with 20 bases between. The CDR3 loop spans 16 amino acids. Looked up from germline, CDR1 is LNHDA and CDR2 is SQIVND (reference sequence). CDR3 loop: CASSLLGSAESDTQYF. The CDR3 DNA is TGTGCCAGTAGCCTCCTAGGGAGCGCGGAGTCAGATACGCAGTATTTT.

The chain uses TRBV7-8 and TRBJ2-7; tentatively, D is TRBD1 (5 bases). The V end lost 8 bases, the J end lost 2 bases, and 16 bases lay between the germline ends. Germline V gene data show CDR1 as SGHVS and CDR2 as FQNEAQ. The CDR3 sequence is 14 residues long. CDR3 residues: CASGPGAATYEQYF. CDR3 nucleotides: TGTGCCAGCGGACCTGGGGCAGCCACCTACGAGCAGTACTTC.

J is TRBJ1-1 and V is TRBV27, with no clear D. This CDR3 has 13 residues. With 5 bases removed from V and 1 base from J, the gap between germline ends came to 8 bases. Germline CDR1 reads MNHEY; CDR2 reads SMNVEV (reference sequence). The CDR3: CASSPLGNTEAFF. The CDR3, as DNA: TGTGCCAGCAGTCCTTTGGGGAACACTGAAGCTTTCTTT.

The sample holds a few counts of this clone. CDR3 loop: CASSFEVATSPHLKQFF. The CDR3 DNA reads TGTGCCAGCAGTTTTGAGGTGGCGACTAGCCCCCACTTGAAGCAGTTCTTC. The chain uses TRBV28 and TRBJ2-1; 7 nucleotides match TRBD2. The CDR3 is 17 amino acids. V gave up 3 bases and J gave up 11 bases; unmatched junction bases: 19. From germline, CDR1 is MDHEN and CDR2 SYDVKM.

V gene TRBV11-2 combines with J gene TRBJ1-4, with no clear D. This CDR3 has 15 residues. Germline CDR1 and CDR2: SGHAT and FQNNGV. Deletions cut 0 bases from V and 8 bases from J, with 13 bases between. CDR3 nucleotide sequence: TGTGCCAGCAGCTTAGAAGCCCCCAAGAGCGAAAAACTGTTTTTT. Translated, it gives CASSLEAPKSEKLFF.

This chain uses TRBV5-5 with TRBJ2-3; 10 nucleotides line up with TRBD1. Germline CDR1 reads SGHKS; CDR2 reads YYEKEE (reference sequence). The CDR3 runs to 16 residues. V lost 2 bases to trimming and J lost 6 bases; unmatched junction nucleotides: 9. The CDR3 coding sequence is TGTGCCAGCAGCTTTATGGGACAGGGGCTCTTGGATACGCAGTATTTT. It specifies CASSFMGQGLLDTQYF. Full variable domain (rest looked up from reference TRBV5-5 and TRBJ2-3): DAGVTQSPTHLIKTRGQQVTLRCSPISGHKSVSWYQQVLGQGPQFIFQYYEKEERGRGNFPDRFSARQFPNYSSELNVNALLLGDSALYLCASSFMGQGLLDTQYFGPGTRLTVL.

The V and J genes are TRBV6-5 and TRBJ2-3; D call uncertain. CDR1 and CDR2 from the germline V gene are MNHEY and SVGAGI. The CDR3 runs to 12 residues. V lost 6 bases and J lost 2, with 6 bases in between. CDR3 protein: CASSGFTDTQYF. CDR3 bases: TGTGCCAGCAGCGGATTCACAGATACGCAGTATTTT.

This clone was seen a single time. The V call is TRBV5-5, the J call TRBJ2-1, with TRBD2 identical over 7 bases. This CDR3 comprises 16 residues. The V and J ends lost 0 bases and 4 bases, in that order; junction bases with no gene match: 7. The germline CDR1 and CDR2 sequences are SGHKS and YYEKEE (reference sequence). The CDR3 sequence is CASSLGASGNYNEQFF. The CDR3 DNA reads TGTGCCAGCAGCTTGGGCGCTAGCGGAAATTACAATGAGCAGTTCTTC.

V is TRBV6-5 and J is TRBJ2-3; weak D call: TRBD1 (6 bases). The CDR3 is 14 residues long. Trimming stripped 5 bases from V and 3 bases from J, with 12 bases between. Germline CDR1 MNHEY, CDR2 SVGAGI. CDR3 residues: CASSEGDETDTQYF. The CDR3 DNA reads as TGTGCCAGCAGTGAGGGGGACGAGACAGATACGCAGTATTTT.

The chain has TRBV11-2 and TRBJ1-1; the match to TRBD1 covers 9 bases. The CDR3 consists of 16 residues. The V gene's germline CDR1 is SGHAT and CDR2 FQNNGV. Losses at the gene ends were 5 bases for V and 2 bases for J; bases not matched to a gene: 9. CDR3 DNA sequence: TGTGCCAGCAGCGAGAGGACAGGGGTCTACAACACTGAAGCTTTCTTT. Encoded protein: CASSERTGVYNTEAFF.

This clone was counted a few times. The chain uses TRBV7-9 and TRBJ1-6; D is undetermined. This CDR3 has 12 residues. Germline V gene data show CDR1 as SEHNR and CDR2 as FQNEAQ (reference sequence). Between the trimmed V and J ends, which lost 6 bases and 10 bases, there was a span of 10 bases. CDR3 nucleotide sequence: TGTGCCAGCAGGTGGGGTGGGTCACCCCTCCACTTT. Its protein is CASRWGGSPLHF.

V gene TRBV19 combines with J gene TRBJ1-5, with TRBD1 as a possible D gene (6 bases). The germline V gene encodes CDR1 LNHDA and CDR2 SQIVND (reference sequence). The V gene lost 2 bases and the J gene lost 6 bases, with 8 bases spanning the gap. The CDR3 has 13 amino acids. The CDR3 here is CASSIRTVQPQHF. DNA of the CDR3: TGTGCCAGTAGTATACGGACAGTTCAGCCCCAGCATTTT.

The chain has TRBV18 and TRBJ1-1; D unclear. This CDR3 has 15 amino acids. V lost 3 bases to trimming and J lost 1 base, with 12 bases between them. The germline gives CDR1 KGHSH, CDR2 LQKENI. The CDR3 is CASSPPPNRNTEAFF. In DNA, the CDR3 is TGTGCCAGCTCACCCCCCCCCAACAGGAACACTGAAGCTTTCTTT.

The genes are TRBV30 and TRBJ2-2, with unresolved D. Trimming cost V 2 bases and J 8 bases, with 6 bases left between them. The germline gives CDR1 GTSNPN, CDR2 SVGIG (reference sequence). The CDR3 spans 11 residues. This CDR3 reads CAWSPPGELFF. DNA for the CDR3: TGTGCCTGGAGTCCCCCAGGGGAGCTGTTTTTT.

A few counts support this clone. The chain employs TRBV27 and TRBJ2-7; D is uncertain. V was pared by 1 base and J by 3 bases, with 10 bases between. This CDR3 comprises 14 residues. In germline, CDR1 is MNHEY, CDR2 SMNVEV (reference sequence). CDR3 DNA: TGTGCCAGCAGTTTATACGGACCGAACTACGAGCAGTACTTC. This translates into CASSLYGPNYEQYF.

The chain has TRBV15 and TRBJ1-1, with D maybe TRBD1 (5 bases). Trimming removed 3 bases at V and 3 bases at J, with 14 bases between. The CDR3 runs 15 residues. From germline, CDR1 is LNHNV and CDR2 YYDKDF (reference sequence). CDR3 region: CATSREEGWDTEAFF. Here the CDR3 DNA reads TGTGCCACCAGCAGGGAGGAGGGGTGGGACACTGAAGCTTTCTTT.

This rearrangement joins TRBV4-3 to TRBJ2-7; D may be TRBD2 (6 bases). With 4 bases removed from V and 5 bases from J, the gap between germline ends came to 18 bases. The CDR3 is made up of 15 amino acids. Germline CDR1 LGHNA, CDR2 YSLEER. CDR3 sequence: CASSPSRDSFHEQYF. The CDR3 region has the DNA TGCGCCAGCAGCCCTTCACGGGACTCTTTCCACGAGCAGTACTTC.

V gene TRBV9 combines with J gene TRBJ2-3, with TRBD1 identical over 8 bases. The V gene's germline CDR1 is SGDLS and CDR2 YYNGEE. The V gene end was trimmed by 3 bases and the J gene end by 5 bases; junction bases not matched to a gene: 11. The CDR3 runs 16 residues. For the CDR3, the DNA is TGTGCCAGCAGCGCCCCGGGGGCAGGGGGCAAAGATACGCAGTATTTT. This encodes CASSAPGAGGKDTQYF. Drawing the rest from reference TRBV9 and TRBJ2-3, the complete variable domain is DSGVTQTPKHLITATGQRVTLRCSPRSGDLSVYWYQQSLDQGLQFLIQYYNGEERAKGNILERFSAQQFPDLHSELNLSSLELGDSALYFCASSAPGAGGKDTQYFGPGTRLTVL.

This clone appeared once. CDR3 protein: CAWSVAGGAYEQYF. Here the CDR3 DNA reads TGTGCCTGGAGTGTAGCAGGGGGGGCCTACGAGCAGTACTTC. V gene TRBV30 combines with J gene TRBJ2-7; D is tentatively TRBD1 or TRBD2 (7 bases each). The V gene's germline CDR1 is GTSNPN and CDR2 SVGIG (reference sequence). The CDR3 totals 14 residues. Trimming took 0 bases from V and 2 from J, leaving 11 bases between them. The full variable domain, with the rest looked up from reference TRBV30 and TRBJ2-7, is SQTIHQWPATLVQPVGSPLSLECTVEGTSNPNLYWYRQAAGRGLQLLFYSVGIGQISSEVPQNLSASRPQDRQFILSSKKLLLSDSGFYLCAWSVAGGAYEQYFGPGTRLTVT.

This clone appeared a few times. This rearrangement joins TRBV30 to TRBJ2-7; no reliable D call. This CDR3 spans 11 amino acids. The germline CDR1 and CDR2 sequences are GTSNPN and SVGIG (reference sequence). V was shortened by 2 bases and J by 4 bases, with 6 bases between the two germline ends. CDR3 sequence (DNA): TGTGCCTGGAGTCTCCAGTACGAGCAGTACTTC. The encoded protein is CAWSLQYEQYF.

V gene TRBV4-3 combines with J gene TRBJ1-5; a possible D gene is TRBD1 (5 bases). Germline-derived CDR1 and CDR2 are LGHNA and YSLEER. The CDR3 totals 17 residues. The V end was cut by 0 bases, the J end by 5 bases, with 17 bases between. The CDR3, as DNA: TGCGCCAGCAGCCAAGATCTCGGCAGGGTAGGCGATCAGCCCCAGCATTTT. Translation gives CASSQDLGRVGDQPQHF.

The chain uses TRBV28 and TRBJ1-1; D is ambiguous. V lost 3 bases and J 8 bases, leaving 4 bases between the germline ends. Germline V gives CDR1 MDHEN, CDR2 SYDVKM. The CDR3 is 10 residues long. CDR3 nucleotides: TGTGCCAGCAGTTTCCACGAAGCTTTCTTT. Amino acid sequence: CASSFHEAFF. Filled out from reference TRBV28 and TRBJ1-1, the complete variable domain reads DVKVTQSSRYLVKRTGEKVFLECVQDMDHENMFWYRQDPGLGLRLIYFSYDVKMKEKGDIPEGYSVSREKKERFSLILESASTNQTSMYLCASSFHEAFFGQGTRLTVV.

This clone came up once. V is TRBV10-3 and J is TRBJ2-7; 8 nucleotides align to TRBD2. Trimming cost V 3 bases and J 0 bases; bases outside gene matches: 7. In germline, CDR1 is ENHRY, CDR2 SYGVKD. The CDR3 contains 16 residues. The CDR3 loop is CAISEELAVSSYEQYF. The CDR3 nucleotides are TGTGCCATCAGTGAAGAACTAGCGGTAAGCTCCTACGAGCAGTACTTC.

The gene calls are TRBV4-2 and TRBJ1-1, with D hard to call. Germline V lookup: CDR1 LGHNA, CDR2 YNFKEQ. The CDR3 runs to 15 residues. Trimming left V 4 bases short and J 2 bases short, with 14 bases between. The DNA of the CDR3 is TGTGCCAGCAGCCTCTTGACGGAGACTAACACTGAAGCTTTCTTT. Translated: CASSLLTETNTEAFF.

V usage is TRBV4-1 and J usage is TRBJ1-6, with a tentative D call TRBD1 (6 bases). The CDR3 covers 16 residues. Germline lookup yields CDR1 MGHRA and CDR2 YSYEKL. The V and J ends lost 0 bases and 6 bases respectively, with 12 bases between them. The CDR3 is CASSQEVGQLNSPLHF. Here the CDR3 DNA reads TGCGCCAGCAGCCAAGAAGTAGGACAGCTTAATTCACCCCTCCACTTT.

This clone was picked up one time. The V gene is TRBV6-1, the J gene TRBJ2-7; D is unclear. The germline V gene has CDR1 MNHNS and CDR2 SASEGT. With 6 bases removed from V and 6 bases from J, the gap between germline ends came to 12 bases. The CDR3 consists of 12 residues. CDR3 DNA: TGTGCCAGCAGGGACGGCTCCACCGAGCAGTACTTC. It translates to CASRDGSTEQYF.

This sequence joins TRBV7-3 and TRBJ2-3; 9 bases are a match to TRBD2. Looked up from germline, CDR1 is SGHTA and CDR2 is FQGTGA. J gave up 2 bases and V 3 bases, and 3 bases lay outside the gene matches. The CDR3 covers 15 residues. CDR3 bases: TGTGCCAGCAGCTTGGGCGGGGGGGCCACAGATACGCAGTATTTT. It codes for CASSLGGGATDTQYF.